Below, one TCR beta chain is given with its context. Its antigen is still unknown. One base away there is no much larger clone; base qualities are not given. The data belong to a study of blood T cell repertoires in COVID-19 (dated by TCRdb to the early 2020s). Turning to the overall study: Samples from collaborators originated in the United States, Italy and Spain and spanned both the acute and convalescent phases of COVID-19. The material from the prospective study consisted of cDNA or gDNA derived from T cells, B-cell-depleted T cells, or PBMCs. HLA class I and class II types, where available, came from metadata supplied by the sample provider rather than from assay-based typing. The repertoires were released in a freely available public database meant as a resource for research on the immune response to SARS-CoV-2. The dataset comprised deeply sampled blood TCRbeta repertoires from subjects exposed to, actively infected with, or recovered from COVID-19. The samples were drawn from two sources: the first 160 participants of the ongoing ImmuneRACE study, and about 1,300 subjects contributed by 6 global collaborators. Sample metadata almost always included a de-identified subject ID, COVID-19 status, age in years and sex. General findings and caveats noted by the study authors: The amount of clinical and demographic metadata varied by source and participant and was provided uncurated.

The immunoSEQ Assay, a bias-controlled multiplex PCR, was used to amplify TCRbeta CDR3 regions from genomic DNA. For the original study's pipeline: The number of nucleated cells in each sample was estimated by amplification of reference gene primers within the assay. To quantify the absolute abundance of each unique TCRbeta CDR3 rearrangement, sequence reads were collapsed and filtered. For each sample, productive Simpson clonality was calculated as the square root of Simpson's diversity index across productive rearrangements. In its TCRdb copy, this immuneACCESS table keeps in-frame sequences only and misses some clones. Where compared with another copy, unresolved V genes explain less than half of these, and the others have no known cause. The D gene and trimming were derived from the DNA, and the V and J assignments and clone size from that table. The sample records about 120,000 clones, about 80% of which are singletons. The ten largest clones take up about 11% of the sample.

Collaborating institutions collected whole blood in K2EDTA tubes following their own protocols. For TCRbeta analysis, collaborators shipped samples in one of three forms: frozen whole blood, isolated PBMCs, or DNA extracted from either of those sample types. Sequencing input: peripheral blood. The origin of this receptor is a man in his 60s with acute or convalescent COVID-19.

The CDR3 here reads CASSLTSGQGGNEQFF. The nucleotide sequence reads as follows: TGTGCCAGCAGCTTAACAAGCGGCCAGGGGGGAAATGAGCAGTTCTTC. The chain is assembled from TRBV7-3 and TRBJ2-1; the D region possibly corresponds to TRBD1 (7 bases align). From cysteine to phenylalanine, the CDR3 is 16 amino acids long. The read is trimmed to its CDR3 DNA, 48 bases read in frame from base 1. V drops 0 bases and J drops 7 bases, leaving 16 bases in between. The germline V gene specifies SGHTA as CDR1 and FQGTGA as CDR2.